This is a list of T cell receptor beta chains from one sample in a study of cytomegalovirus exposure and HLA in healthy donors. TCRdb's table, derived via immunoSEQ multiplex PCR, lists solely in-frame clones and lacks some. The sample totals roughly 51,000 clones. The source material was PBMCs. The source is a male donor in good health and CMV-seropositive. Both conserved end residues are part of each CDR3. A D gene is named only where the DNA matches it firmly. Some rows have no size entry. The others give once, few or many, or a class for an expanded clone.

>-|TRBV30|-|TRBJ2-3
CAWSVLGPSDTQYF
TGTGCCTGGAGTGTACTGGGCCCTTCAGATACGCAGTATTTT
>TRBD1|TRBV19|-|TRBJ1-1
CASKPTGGARHTEAFF
TGTGCCAGTAAACCTACAGGGGGCGCGAGACACACTGAAGCTTTCTTT
>TRBD2|TRBV5-4|-|TRBJ2-7
CASSLRGVQNEQYF
TGTGCCAGCAGCTTGCGGGGGGTTCAGAACGAGCAGTACTTC
>-|TRBV7-2|-|TRBJ2-2
CASSLAVTGTGELFF
TGTGCCAGCAGCTTAGCCGTGACGGGCACCGGGGAGCTGTTTTTT
>-|TRBV2|-|TRBJ2-3
CASLFTDTQYF
TGTGCCAGCCTTTTCACAGATACGCAGTATTTT
>TRBD2|TRBV7-6|-|TRBJ2-3
CASSLLTSGGFGSTDTQYF
TGTGCCAGCAGCTTACTAACTAGCGGGGGGTTTGGCAGCACAGATACGCAGTATTTT
>TRBD2|TRBV10-3|-|TRBJ2-7
CAISVAGAYEQYF
TGTGCCATCAGTGTGGCGGGGGCCTACGAGCAGTACTTC
>TRBD2|TRBV4-1|-|TRBJ2-2
CASSRLAGVSNTGELFF
TGCGCCAGCAGCCGGCTAGCGGGGGTTTCGAACACCGGGGAGCTGTTTTTT
>-|TRBV6-5|-|TRBJ1-2
CASSYLEGNYGYTF
TGTGCCAGCAGTTACTTGGAGGGTAACTATGGCTACACCTTC
>TRBD1|TRBV2|-|TRBJ1-2
CASSTGDVYGYTF
TGTGCCAGCAGTACAGGGGACGTCTATGGCTACACCTTC
>-|TRBV5-5|-|TRBJ2-7
CASSLGDGYEQYF
TGTGCCAGCAGCCTAGGAGATGGCTACGAGCAGTACTTC
>-|TRBV7-9|medium-sized|TRBJ2-1
CASSLASLAKQFF
TGTGCCAGCAGCTTAGCGAGTCTAGCGAAGCAGTTCTTC
>TRBD1|TRBV15|-|TRBJ2-1
CATSRVGQAEQFF
TGTGCCACCAGCAGAGTAGGACAGGCTGAGCAGTTCTTC
>-|TRBV4-3|-|TRBJ2-4
CASSQGTVAKNIQYF
TGCGCCAGCAGCCAAGGGACTGTAGCCAAAAACATTCAGTACTTC
>TRBD2|TRBV6-4|-|TRBJ2-1
CASSDRASGGNEQFF
TGTGCCAGCAGTGACCGGGCTAGCGGGGGGAATGAGCAGTTCTTC
>TRBD1|TRBV6-1|-|TRBJ2-7
CASEGTGGFYEQYF
TGTGCCAGCGAAGGGACAGGGGGATTCTACGAGCAGTACTTC
>-|TRBV11-2|-|TRBJ2-6
CASRSHQGPSGANVLTF
TGTGCCAGCAGATCACACCAGGGTCCCTCTGGGGCCAACGTCCTGACTTTC
>TRBD1|TRBV27|-|TRBJ2-7
CASSRQGGVYEQYF
TGTGCCAGCAGTCGACAGGGGGGGGTATACGAGCAGTACTTC
>-|TRBV28|-|TRBJ1-1
CASNPNSRRDTEAFF
TGTGCCAGCAACCCAAACAGCCGGCGGGACACTGAAGCTTTCTTT
>TRBD1|TRBV7-2|-|TRBJ2-1
CASSLMGQGMSGEQFF
TGTGCCAGCAGCTTAATGGGACAGGGTATGTCGGGTGAGCAGTTCTTC
>-|TRBV27|-|TRBJ2-2
CASSGQLNTGELFF
TGTGCCAGTTCTGGGCAGCTGAACACCGGGGAGCTGTTTTTT
>-|TRBV7-9|-|TRBJ1-2
CASSLPGNPYGYTF
TGTGCCAGCAGCCTACCAGGCAACCCCTATGGCTACACCTTC
>-|TRBV29-1|-|TRBJ2-7
CSVEDKGETYEQYF
TGCAGCGTTGAAGATAAAGGGGAAACCTACGAGCAGTACTTC
>-|TRBV7-9|-|TRBJ1-1
CASSLEADTEAFF
TGTGCCAGCAGCTTGGAGGCGGACACTGAAGCTTTCTTT
>TRBD1|TRBV29-1|-|TRBJ1-1
CSAGTDTEAFF
TGCAGCGCCGGGACAGACACTGAAGCTTTCTTT
>TRBD2|TRBV27|-|TRBJ2-1
CASSSYLAGGYNEQFF
TGTGCCAGCAGTTCTTACCTAGCGGGGGGGTACAATGAGCAGTTCTTC
>TRBD2|TRBV9|-|TRBJ2-5
CASSVGWAGEMQTQYF
TGTGCCAGCAGCGTAGGATGGGCGGGGGAAATGCAGACCCAGTACTTC
>TRBD1|TRBV28|-|TRBJ1-2
CASSVPTGAGNNYGYTF
TGTGCCAGCTCAGTCCCGACAGGGGCGGGCAATAACTATGGCTACACCTTC
>TRBD2|TRBV18|-|TRBJ2-2
CASSVRGGNTGELFF
TGTGCCAGCTCAGTCCGCGGGGGGAACACCGGGGAGCTGTTTTTT
>TRBD2|TRBV7-2|-|TRBJ2-1
CASSLSGAPPYNEQFF
TGTGCCAGCAGCTTAAGCGGGGCGCCCCCCTACAATGAGCAGTTCTTC
>TRBD1|TRBV30|-|TRBJ1-1
CAWSLTGDYTEAFF
TGTGCCTGGAGCCTGACAGGGGATTACACTGAAGCTTTCTTT
>-|TRBV9|-|TRBJ1-4
CASSVDGEKLFF
TGTGCCAGCAGCGTAGATGGCGAAAAACTGTTTTTT
>-|TRBV18|-|TRBJ1-3
CASSPHMGHTIYF
TGTGCCAGCTCACCACACATGGGGCACACCATATACTTT
>-|TRBV29-1|-|TRBJ2-2
CSALAGLPGELFF
TGCAGCGCCTTGGCGGGCTTACCCGGGGAGCTGTTTTTT
>-|TRBV15|-|TRBJ1-4
CATSEDSTDEKLFF
TGTGCCACCAGCGAGGACTCGACTGACGAAAAACTGTTTTTT
>TRBD1|TRBV29-1|-|TRBJ1-4
CSVEQGGEKLFF
TGCAGCGTTGAACAGGGGGGCGAAAAACTGTTTTTT
>-|TRBV15|-|TRBJ2-7
CATSRDSGLGAEQYF
TGTGCCACCAGCAGAGATTCGGGCCTAGGGGCCGAGCAGTACTTC
>-|TRBV27|-|TRBJ1-1
CASSLGSAGRTEAFF
TGTGCCAGCAGTTTGGGGTCTGCAGGGCGCACTGAAGCTTTCTTT
>-|TRBV5-6|-|TRBJ1-2
CASSNGQRYGYTF
TGTGCCAGCAGCAACGGACAGAGATATGGCTACACCTTC
>-|TRBV7-9|-|TRBJ1-2
CASSPVETYGYTF
TGTGCCAGCAGTCCCGTAGAAACTTATGGCTACACCTTC
>-|TRBV6-6|-|TRBJ1-5
CASGLAGAQPQHF
TGTGCCTCCGGTCTGGCAGGGGCCCAGCCCCAGCATTTT
>-|TRBV29-1|-|TRBJ2-1
CSVEDPYNEQFF
TGCAGCGTTGAAGATCCATACAATGAGCAGTTCTTC
>-|TRBV14|-|TRBJ2-5
CASSGRGRGETQYF
TGTGCCAGCAGCGGTAGGGGCCGAGGAGAGACCCAGTACTTC
>-|TRBV2|-|TRBJ2-7
CASSLDSTGQYF
TGTGCCAGCAGCCTTGACAGTACCGGGCAGTACTTC
>TRBD2|TRBV15|-|TRBJ2-1
CATSARTSGGNNEQFF
TGTGCCACCAGCGCCAGGACTAGCGGGGGGAACAATGAGCAGTTCTTC
>-|TRBV7-2|-|TRBJ2-3
CASSLAGVTDTQYF
TGTGCCAGCAGCTTAGCCGGGGTCACAGATACGCAGTATTTT
>TRBD2|TRBV2|-|TRBJ2-3
CARAGLASDTQYF
TGTGCCAGGGCGGGACTAGCATCGGATACGCAGTATTTT
>TRBD1|TRBV29-1|-|TRBJ1-4
CSASLQGAGKLFF
TGCAGCGCCTCTCTACAGGGGGCGGGGAAACTGTTTTTT
>-|TRBV10-3|-|TRBJ1-3
CAISEWAAASGNTIYF
TGTGCCATCAGTGAGTGGGCAGCTGCCTCTGGAAACACCATATATTTT
>-|TRBV5-8|-|TRBJ2-3
CASSWGAVGTDTQYF
TGTGCCAGCAGCTGGGGAGCGGTAGGCACAGATACGCAGTATTTT
>-|TRBV10-3|medium-sized|TRBJ2-1
CAISESDFSYNEQFF
TGTGCCATCAGTGAGTCTGACTTTTCCTACAATGAGCAGTTCTTC
>-|TRBV11-2|-|TRBJ1-4
CASSLVSQGKLFF
TGTGCCAGCAGCTTAGTGTCCCAGGGAAAACTGTTTTTT
>-|TRBV28|-|TRBJ2-7
CASSFTGTQPLEYF
TGTGCCAGCAGTTTCACCGGGACACAACCACTGGAGTACTTC
>-|TRBV7-9|-|TRBJ1-2
CASSRGGEGYTF
TGTGCCAGCAGCCGGGGAGGGGAAGGCTACACCTTC
>TRBD2|TRBV5-1|-|TRBJ2-7
CASSLDGGTSYEQYF
TGCGCCAGCAGCTTGGACGGGGGGACCTCCTACGAGCAGTACTTC
>TRBD2|TRBV5-4|-|TRBJ2-7
CASTSGTSNYEQYF
TGTGCCAGCACCTCCGGGACTAGCAACTACGAGCAGTACTTC
>-|TRBV2|-|TRBJ2-7
CASRYGDEQYF
TGTGCCAGCAGATACGGGGATGAGCAGTACTTC
>-|TRBV5-4|-|TRBJ2-3
CASSFTGMAEDTQYF
TGTGCCAGCAGCTTTACGGGGATGGCAGAAGATACGCAGTATTTT